This note documents a single T cell receptor (beta chain) sequence. The data stem from a study of blood T cell repertoires in COVID-19. Study as a whole: COVID-19 samples, acute and convalescent, were from the United States, Italy and Spain. T cells, B-cell-depleted T cells, or PBMCs supplied cDNA or gDNA.

Original handling: Amplified reference gene primers provided the basis for estimating nucleated cell counts. Generated by immunoSEQ multiplex PCR, the TCRdb table keeps only in-frame clones and is missing some. V, J and clone size derive from that table, while D and trimming were established from the DNA sequence. The sample has around 190,000 clones; about 86% are singletons. The germline V gene encodes CDR1 SGHTA and CDR2 FQGTGA. J was trimmed by 8 bases and V by 2 bases; bases with no gene match: 11. The CDR3 contains 18 residues. This sequence originates from a man aged 45 to 65 with active or convalescent COVID-19. The gene calls are TRBV7-3 and TRBJ2-1; 14 bases align to TRBD2. Input material: peripheral blood. The CDR3 nucleotides read TGTGCCAGCAGCTTAGGACACGGACTAGCGGGAGGTGGTGATGAGCAGTTCTTC. It codes for CASSLGHGLAGGGDEQFF.